A single sample gave rise to the 20 T cell receptor beta chains below, sequenced in a study of cytomegalovirus exposure and HLA in healthy donors (dated by TCRdb to about 2017). Library preparation used the immunoSEQ multiplex PCR assay. For the multiplex PCR, a mixture combining 60 forward primers for TCR Vbeta segments and 13 reverse primers for TCR Jbeta segments was used. In TCRdb, the immuneACCESS table is reduced to in-frame sequences with V and J assigned. These tables do not hold every clone; where another copy was compared, an unresolved V gene accounts for under half, and the others remain unexplained. Within this sample are some 150,000 clones, with 82% of them counted one time only. Clones ranked in the top ten supply roughly 10% of the sample. Sequences were obtained from PBMCs. The receptors here all came from a middle-aged man in good health and CMV-seropositive.

This chain links TRBV5-7 with TRBJ1-4; TRBD1 matches 9 bases. TRBV5-7 belongs to the ORF category, with a function that is uncertain. Trimming at V came to 4 bases and at J to 7 bases, leaving 8 bases not matched to a gene. CDR3 length: 15 amino acids. The CDR3 DNA follows: TGTGCCAGCAGCGGCGCCGGGACAGGGATTGAAAAACTGTTTTTT. This codes for CASSGAGTGIEKLFF.

The chain carries TRBV4-3 and TRBJ1-2; 7 bases are shared with TRBD1. The CDR3 runs to 14 residues. Germline V gene sequence: CDR1 LGHNA, CDR2 YSLEER. J was trimmed by 7 bases and V by 3 bases; bases with no gene match: 8. CDR3 region: CASSQATAGGGYTF. The DNA of the CDR3 is TGCGCCAGCAGCCAGGCAACCGCAGGGGGTGGCTACACCTTC.

The rearrangement joins TRBV7-9 to TRBJ2-1; 7 bases map to TRBD1. The ends lost 1 base at V and 7 bases at J; junction bases unmatched: 19. Germline V CDR1 and CDR2: SEHNR, FQNEAQ (reference sequence). The CDR3 sequence is 19 residues long. CDR3 sequence reads: CASSLDPFRTGRWGNEQFF. DNA for the CDR3: TGTGCCAGCAGCTTAGATCCTTTCCGGACAGGTCGTTGGGGAAATGAGCAGTTCTTC.

In this sample, this clone turned up once. The gene calls are TRBV5-4 and TRBJ1-2; no clear D. The CDR3 covers 15 residues. Deletions cut 2 bases from V and 0 bases from J, with 11 bases between. Per the germline V gene, CDR1 is SGHNT and CDR2 is YYREEE (reference sequence). The CDR3 is CASSFSYRANYGYTF. CDR3 DNA sequence: TGTGCCAGCAGCTTCAGCTACAGAGCTAACTATGGCTACACCTTC.

As for this clone: The junction does not match germline at one end; this may be a read error. This chain uses TRBV7-2 with TRBJ1-3; TRBD1 agrees at 8 bases. The CDR3 is 16 residues long. In germline, CDR1 is SGHTA, CDR2 FQGNSA. For the CDR3, the DNA is TGTGCCAGCAGCATAGCCGGGACAGGCTCTGGAAACACCATATATTTT. This encodes CASSIAGTGSGNTIYF.

In this sample, this clone turned up once. The chain combines TRBV7-6 with TRBJ2-7, with TRBD1 matching over 8 bases. This CDR3 is 17 amino acids long. Per the germline V gene, CDR1 is SGHVS and CDR2 is FNYEAQ. J lost 3 bases, V lost 3 bases, and 13 bases had no gene match. CDR3 in amino acids: CASSFQQGELTNYEQYF. The CDR3 nucleotides are TGTGCCAGCAGCTTTCAACAGGGGGAATTGACTAACTACGAGCAGTACTTC.

The CDR3, as DNA: TGTGCCAGCAGCCGAGACCCAACAGGGCCCACTGAAGCTTTCTTT. This translates into CASSRDPTGPTEAFF. The chain combines TRBV7-9 with TRBJ1-1; a weak D match, TRBD1 (6 bases). Germline assignment: CDR1 SEHNR and CDR2 FQNEAQ (reference sequence). The CDR3 runs to 15 residues. Trimming stripped 5 bases from V and 4 bases from J, with 17 bases between.

CDR3 loop: CASSYRTVDGYTF. The CDR3 coding sequence is TGCGCCAGCAGCTACCGGACAGTGGATGGCTACACCTTC. The chain combines TRBV5-1 with TRBJ1-2, with TRBD1 as a possible D gene (6 bases). CDR1 is SGHRS and CDR2 is YFSETQ in the germline V gene. V dropped 3 bases and J dropped 6 bases, with 12 bases sitting between them. This CDR3 spans 13 amino acids.

This chain connects TRBV28 to TRBJ1-3; D is perhaps TRBD1 (6 bases). The germline CDR1 and CDR2 sequences are MDHEN and SYDVKM. This CDR3 contains 13 residues. The V gene lost 9 bases and the J gene lost 4 bases, with 13 bases spanning the gap. CDR3 residues: CASTGSPGNTIYF. Written as DNA, the CDR3 is TGTGCCAGTACAGGGTCTCCGGGAAACACCATATATTTT.

V gene TRBV21-1 combines with J gene TRBJ2-3; the table calls TRBD1, which could not be checked here. TRBV21-1 is listed as a pseudogene. This CDR3 spans 16 amino acids. The CDR3 sequence: CASSIGRGQFTDTQYF. The CDR3, as DNA: TGTGCCAGCAGCATAGGAAGGGGACAGTTCACAGATACGCAGTATTTT.

The chain employs TRBV27 and TRBJ1-2; 11 bases are a match to TRBD1. CDR1 and CDR2 (germline): MNHEY, SMNVEV (reference sequence). V dropped 8 bases and J dropped 3; count of bases not matched to a gene: 5. The CDR3 totals 14 residues. CDR3 protein: CASGRDRGDYGYTF. CDR3 DNA: TGTGCCAGCGGTCGGGACAGGGGGGACTATGGCTACACCTTC.

This clone is a singleton in its sample. The J gene is TRBJ2-7, the V gene TRBV4-1, with a weak D call TRBD1 (5 bases). Trimming took off 5 bases at V and 1 base at J, with 21 bases between the two ends. Germline values: CDR1 MGHRA, CDR2 YSYEKL. The CDR3 extends over 17 amino acids. This CDR3 is CASSGRGLTAESYEQYF. In DNA, the CDR3 is TGCGCCAGCAGCGGAAGGGGTCTAACCGCGGAATCCTACGAGCAGTACTTC.

The chain recombines TRBV5-1 with TRBJ2-1; D may be TRBD2 (6 bases). CDR1 SGHRS and CDR2 YFSETQ come from the germline V gene. The CDR3 sequence is 15 residues long. The V and J ends lost 0 bases and 3 bases respectively, with 10 bases between them. Written as DNA, the CDR3 is TGCGCCAGCAGCTTGGTAGGCGGGAACTACAATGAGCAGTTCTTC. Protein product: CASSLVGGNYNEQFF.

The chain has TRBV4-1 and TRBJ1-2; a weak D match, TRBD1 (5 bases). This CDR3 has 18 amino acids. Germline V lookup: CDR1 MGHRA, CDR2 YSYEKL. The V gene lost 1 base and the J gene lost 3 bases, with 21 bases spanning the gap. The CDR3 nucleotides read TGCGCCAGCAGCCAAGCACCCCCTAAGGGAGGGACCGACTATGGCTACACCTTC. As protein: CASSQAPPKGGTDYGYTF.

The J gene is TRBJ2-3, the V gene TRBV4-2; 8 bases match TRBD2. Germline lookup yields CDR1 LGHNA and CDR2 YNFKEQ. This CDR3 is built from 14 residues. V dropped 6 bases and J dropped 3; count of bases not matched to a gene: 5. The CDR3: CASSHPGGTDTQYF. The CDR3 DNA sequence: TGTGCCAGCAGTCATCCGGGGGGGACAGATACGCAGTATTTT.

The chain carries TRBV29-1 and TRBJ2-3; 11 bases align to TRBD2. The CDR3 is 16 residues long. The V gene end was trimmed by 7 bases and the J gene end by 2 bases; junction bases not matched to a gene: 11. CDR1 SQVTM and CDR2 ANQGSEA come from the germline V gene. The DNA for the CDR3 is TGCAGCGGTGGGGGAGCTAGCGGGGGGCCCACAGATACGCAGTATTTT. Protein sequence: CSGGGASGGPTDTQYF.

The chain is built from TRBV28 and TRBJ2-7, with D maybe TRBD1 (5 bases). V lost 6 bases to trimming and J lost 1 base, with 22 bases between them. Germline V gene lookup returns CDR1 MDHEN and CDR2 SYDVKM. The CDR3 loop spans 17 amino acids. The CDR3 sequence: CASRSTYRHEKSYEQYF. In nucleotides, the CDR3 is TGTGCCAGCAGGTCAACCTACAGGCACGAGAAATCCTACGAGCAGTACTTC. Variable domain in full (rest from reference TRBV28 and TRBJ2-7): DVKVTQSSRYLVKRTGEKVFLECVQDMDHENMFWYRQDPGLGLRLIYFSYDVKMKEKGDIPEGYSVSREKKERFSLILESASTNQTSMYLCASRSTYRHEKSYEQYFGPGTRLTVT.

V gene TRBV19 combines with J gene TRBJ2-7; TRBD1 agrees at 8 bases. Germline assignment: CDR1 LNHDA and CDR2 SQIVND (reference sequence). Trimming took 4 bases from V and 0 from J; bases not matched to a gene: 8. The CDR3 sequence is 16 residues long. The CDR3 nucleotides are TGTGCCAGTAGTACCACCGGGACAGGCAGCTCCTACGAGCAGTACTTC. Its translation is CASSTTGTGSSYEQYF.

The V and J genes are TRBV9 and TRBJ2-1, with D possibly matching TRBD2 (7 bases). The germline CDR1 and CDR2 sequences are SGDLS and YYNGEE. V was cut by 0 bases and J by 8 bases, with 15 bases left in between. The CDR3 has 15 amino acids. The CDR3 DNA reads TGTGCCAGCAGCGTAGCTGGAGGGGGGGCCTATGAGCAGTTCTTC. Translation gives CASSVAGGGAYEQFF.

J is TRBJ2-7 and V is TRBV5-4; 14 bases are a match to TRBD2. CDR1 and CDR2 from the germline V gene are SGHNT and YYREEE (reference sequence). Losses at the gene ends were 3 bases for V and 3 bases for J; bases not matched to a gene: 5. The CDR3 has 16 amino acids. CDR3 bases: TGTGCCAGCAGCTCGGGACTAGCGGGAGTAGGCTACGAGCAGTACTTC. Its protein product is CASSSGLAGVGYEQYF.